This TCR beta chain derives from a study of PD-1 blockade in classical Hodgkin lymphoma. Relapse after autologous stem cell transplantation occurred in every patient, and brentuximab vedotin exposure varied. From thawed PBMCs, magnetic negative selection was used to isolate the CD8+ T cells. Comment on this clone: The target antigen is unknown.

Findings of the study overall: Prior to therapy, complete responders displayed diversity much like that of newly diagnosed patients.

The V and J ends lost 3 bases and 3 bases respectively, with 6 bases between them. CDR1 is LNHNV, CDR2 YYDKDF, per germline (reference sequence). CDR3 size: 12 residues. Only in-frame clones appear in the TCRdb table, and some are missing; sequencing was by immunoSEQ multiplex PCR. The sample shows about 7,800 clones, about 86% of them seen only once. Specimen: CD8+ T cells from blood, collected at baseline. The TCR comes from a human donor with classical Hodgkin lymphoma. This chain links TRBV15 with TRBJ2-7; D call uncertain. The CDR3 reads CATSSENYEQYF. CDR3 coding DNA: TGTGCCACCAGCAGCGAAAACTACGAGCAGTACTTC.